The clone carrying this TCR beta chain was seen more than once but under ten times. The antigen is not known. This sample was included in a study of T-cell memory formation after mild COVID-19. Study results and caveats: Contracting CD4+ clones were located mainly in CM and EM, and CD8+ clones in EMRA.

TCRdb re-derived calls from the 5' RACE reads in MiXCR, one entry per CDR3 protein. The data contain 340,000 or so distinct CDR3 sequences, over 10% of them singletons. The CDR3 sequence is 15 residues long. The germline V gene has CDR1 SGHAT and CDR2 FQNNGV. The V and J ends lost 5 bases and 4 bases, in that order; junction bases with no gene match: 8. The specimen sequenced was PBMCs or a T cell subset sorted from them (not recorded which). The TCR comes from a man aged 18 to 30 who had mild COVID-19 (a few samples of this study predate the infection). Cell type and time point are not known. The gene calls are TRBV11-2 and TRBJ2-5, with TRBD2 matching 9 bases. The CDR3 DNA is TGTGCCAGCAGCGCGGGGACTAGCTGGTCAGAGACCCAGTACTTC. This encodes CASSAGTSWSETQYF.